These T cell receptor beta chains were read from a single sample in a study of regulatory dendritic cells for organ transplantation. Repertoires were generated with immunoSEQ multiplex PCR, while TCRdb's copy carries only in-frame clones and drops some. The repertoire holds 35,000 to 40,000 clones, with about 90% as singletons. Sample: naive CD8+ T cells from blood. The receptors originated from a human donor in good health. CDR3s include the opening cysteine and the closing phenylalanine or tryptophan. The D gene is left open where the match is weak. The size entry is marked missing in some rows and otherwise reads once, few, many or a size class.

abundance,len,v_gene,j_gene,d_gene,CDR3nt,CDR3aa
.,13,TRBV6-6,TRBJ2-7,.,TGTGCCAGCATCGAGACAGTCAACTACGAGCAGTACTTC,CASIETVNYEQYF
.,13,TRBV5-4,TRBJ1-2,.,TGTGCCAGCAGCCCAAGCTCCCCGGGCGGCTACACCTTC,CASSPSSPGGYTF
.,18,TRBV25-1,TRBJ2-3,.,TGTGCCAGCAGTGACAATTCCAGGGTGGTAGTAGGTACAGATACGCAGTATTTT,CASSDNSRVVVGTDTQYF
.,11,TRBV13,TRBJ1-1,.,TGTGCCAGCAGCTTAGACAAGACGGCTTTCTTT,CASSLDKTAFF
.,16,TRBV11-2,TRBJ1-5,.,TGTGCCAGCAGCTTATGGGACACCTATAGCAATCAGCCCCAGCATTTT,CASSLWDTYSNQPQHF
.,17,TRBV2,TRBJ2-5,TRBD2,TGTGCCAGCAGTCGCCTTCTGGGGGAGACTAGCCCAGAGACCCAGTACTTC,CASSRLLGETSPETQYF
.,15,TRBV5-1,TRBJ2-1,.,TGCGCCAGCAGCTTGGGGGTGGGTCCCTACAATGAGCAGTTCTTC,CASSLGVGPYNEQFF
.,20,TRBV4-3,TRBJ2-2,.,TGCGCCAGCAGCCCCTGGGGCCCCGCGGGATCAGGGGGTGACACCGGGGAGCTGTTTTTT,CASSPWGPAGSGGDTGELFF
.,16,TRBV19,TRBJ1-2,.,TGTGCCACCCAAGGGACTCTGGAATACAGACGCAATGGCTACACCTTC,CATQGTLEYRRNGYTF
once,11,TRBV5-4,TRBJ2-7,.,TGTGCCAGCAGCCTAGGGTACGAGCAGTACTTC,CASSLGYEQYF
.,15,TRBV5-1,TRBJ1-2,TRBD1,TGCGCCAGCAGCTTGGGACAGGGGGGAGCCTATGGCTACACCTTC,CASSLGQGGAYGYTF
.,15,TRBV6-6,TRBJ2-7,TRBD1,TGTGCCAGCAGTTTATGGGGACAGGGGGACTACGAGCAGTACTTC,CASSLWGQGDYEQYF
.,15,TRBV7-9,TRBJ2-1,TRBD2,TGTGCCAGCAGCTTATCTAGCGGGAGGCGTAATGAGCAGTTCTTC,CASSLSSGRRNEQFF
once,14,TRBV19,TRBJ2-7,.,TGTGCCAGTAGTATGTGGGCAGGGGAGGACGAGCAGTACTTC,CASSMWAGEDEQYF
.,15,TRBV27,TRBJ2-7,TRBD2,TGTGCCAGCAGTTCATCGGCTAGCGGATCCTACGAGCAGTACTTC,CASSSSASGSYEQYF
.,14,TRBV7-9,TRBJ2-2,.,TGTGCCAGCAGCTTAGCTCGTCGGGAGGGGGAGCTGTTTTTT,CASSLARREGELFF
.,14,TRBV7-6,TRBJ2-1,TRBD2,TGTGCCAGCAGAACCACTAGCGGACACAATGAGCAGTTCTTC,CASRTTSGHNEQFF
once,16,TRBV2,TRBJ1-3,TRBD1,TGTGCCAGCAGTAAAGGGACAGGGCATTCTGGAAACACCATATATTTT,CASSKGTGHSGNTIYF
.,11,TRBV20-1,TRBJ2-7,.,TGCAGTGCTAGAGGACCCTACGAGCAGTACTTC,CSARGPYEQYF
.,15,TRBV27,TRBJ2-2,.,TGTGCCAGCAGTTTAACCCCGCAGTACACCGGGGAGCTGTTTTTT,CASSLTPQYTGELFF
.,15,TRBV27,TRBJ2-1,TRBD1,TGTGCCAGCAGTGCCGGGACAGTGGTCGTCAATGAGCAGTTCTTC,CASSAGTVVVNEQFF
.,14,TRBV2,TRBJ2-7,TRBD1,TGTGCCAGCAGATCCGGGACAGGGGGAAACGAGCAGTACTTC,CASRSGTGGNEQYF
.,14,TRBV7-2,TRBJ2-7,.,TGTGCCAGCAGCTTAGGGGGTGAGAGCTACGAGCAGTACTTC,CASSLGGESYEQYF
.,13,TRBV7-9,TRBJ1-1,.,TGTGCCAGCAGCTTATATGAGAACACTGAAGCTTTCTTT,CASSLYENTEAFF
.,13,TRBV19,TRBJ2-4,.,TGTGCCAGTAGTTACGCAGGGGAAAACATTCAGTACTTC,CASSYAGENIQYF
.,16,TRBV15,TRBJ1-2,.,TGTGCCACCAGCGGAAGGGGACCAGTCGCATCGTATGGCTACACCTTC,CATSGRGPVASYGYTF
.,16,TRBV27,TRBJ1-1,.,TGTGCCAGCAGTTTAGAAGGGGGGTTAATGAACACTGAAGCTTTCTTT,CASSLEGGLMNTEAFF